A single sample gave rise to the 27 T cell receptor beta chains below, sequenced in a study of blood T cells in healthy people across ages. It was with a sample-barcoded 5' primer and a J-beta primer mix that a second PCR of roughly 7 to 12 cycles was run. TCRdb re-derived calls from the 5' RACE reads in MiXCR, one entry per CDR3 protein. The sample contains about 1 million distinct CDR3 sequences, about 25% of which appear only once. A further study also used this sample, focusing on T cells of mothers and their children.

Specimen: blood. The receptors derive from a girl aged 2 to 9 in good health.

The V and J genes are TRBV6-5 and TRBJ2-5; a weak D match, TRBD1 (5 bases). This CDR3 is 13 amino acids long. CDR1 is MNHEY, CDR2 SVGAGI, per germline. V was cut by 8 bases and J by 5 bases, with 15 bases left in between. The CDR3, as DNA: TGTGCCAGCTCCGTTCAGGGTGGCGAGACCCAGTACTTC. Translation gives CASSVQGGETQYF.

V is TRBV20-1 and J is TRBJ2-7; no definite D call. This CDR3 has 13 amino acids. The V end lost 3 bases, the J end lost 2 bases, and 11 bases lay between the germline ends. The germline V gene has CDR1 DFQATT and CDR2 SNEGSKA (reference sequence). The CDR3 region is CSARVPATYEQYF. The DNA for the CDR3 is TGCAGTGCTAGGGTCCCCGCCACCTACGAGCAGTACTTC.

The CDR3: CSAHTSGRADTQYF. The CDR3 bases are TGCAGTGCTCACACTAGCGGGAGGGCAGATACGCAGTATTTT. The rearrangement uses TRBV20-1 and TRBJ2-3, with 13 bases aligning to TRBD2. The germline gives CDR1 DFQATT, CDR2 SNEGSKA (reference sequence). V was clipped by 5 bases and J by 4 bases; unmatched bases: 3. This CDR3 is 14 amino acids long.

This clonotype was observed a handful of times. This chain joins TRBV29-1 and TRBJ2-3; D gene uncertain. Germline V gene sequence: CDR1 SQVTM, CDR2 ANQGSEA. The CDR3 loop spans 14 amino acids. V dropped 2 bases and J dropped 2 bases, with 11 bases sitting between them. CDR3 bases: TGCAGCGTTGAACGAGAAAGGTCCACAGATACGCAGTATTTT. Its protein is CSVERERSTDTQYF.

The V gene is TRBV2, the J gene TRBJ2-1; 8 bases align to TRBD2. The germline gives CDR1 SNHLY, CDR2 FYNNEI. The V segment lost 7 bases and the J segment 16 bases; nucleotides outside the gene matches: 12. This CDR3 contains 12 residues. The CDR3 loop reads CASTQPGGGRFF. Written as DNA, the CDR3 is TGTGCCAGCACCCAACCCGGGGGGGGCCGTTTCTTC.

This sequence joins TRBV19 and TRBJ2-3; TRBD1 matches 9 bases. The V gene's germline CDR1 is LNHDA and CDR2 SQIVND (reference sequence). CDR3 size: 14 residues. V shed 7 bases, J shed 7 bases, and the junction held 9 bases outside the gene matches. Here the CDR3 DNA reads TGTGCCAGTATGGGGGGACAGGGAATTTATACGCAGTATTTT. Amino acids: CASMGGQGIYTQYF. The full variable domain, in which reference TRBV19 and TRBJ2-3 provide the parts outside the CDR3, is DGGITQSPKYLFRKEGQNVTLSCEQNLNHDAMYWYRQDPGQGLRLIYYSQIVNDFQKGDIAEGYSVSREKKESFPLTVTSAQKNPTAFYLCASMGGQGIYTQYFGPGTRLTVL.

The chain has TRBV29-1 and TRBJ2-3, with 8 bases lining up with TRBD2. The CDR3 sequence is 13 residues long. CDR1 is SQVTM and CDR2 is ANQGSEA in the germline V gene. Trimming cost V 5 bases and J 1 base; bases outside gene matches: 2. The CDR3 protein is CSVSGGRTDTQYF. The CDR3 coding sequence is TGCAGCGTTAGCGGGGGACGCACAGATACGCAGTATTTT.

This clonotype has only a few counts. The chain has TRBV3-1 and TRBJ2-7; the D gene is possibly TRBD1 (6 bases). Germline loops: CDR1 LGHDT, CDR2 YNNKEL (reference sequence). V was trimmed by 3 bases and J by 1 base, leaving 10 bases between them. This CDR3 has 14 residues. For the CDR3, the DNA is TGTGCCAGCAGCCAGACAGGACTTTCCTACGAGCAGTACTTC. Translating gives CASSQTGLSYEQYF.

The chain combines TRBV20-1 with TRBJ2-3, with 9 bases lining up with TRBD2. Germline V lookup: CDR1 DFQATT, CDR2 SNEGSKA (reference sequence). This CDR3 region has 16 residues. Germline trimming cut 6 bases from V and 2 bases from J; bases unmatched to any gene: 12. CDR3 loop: CSAQEVAGAPTDTQYF. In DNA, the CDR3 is TGCAGTGCCCAGGAGGTAGCGGGGGCCCCCACAGATACGCAGTATTTT.

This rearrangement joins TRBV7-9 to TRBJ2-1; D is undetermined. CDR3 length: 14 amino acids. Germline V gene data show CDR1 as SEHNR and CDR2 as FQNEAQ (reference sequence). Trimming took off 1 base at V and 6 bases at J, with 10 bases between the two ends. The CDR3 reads CASSLDGLRNEQFF. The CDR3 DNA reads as TGTGCCAGCAGCTTAGATGGGCTTCGCAATGAGCAGTTCTTC. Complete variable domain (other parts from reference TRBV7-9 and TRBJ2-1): DTGVSQNPRHKITKRGQNVTFRCDPISEHNRLYWYRQTLGQGPEFLTYFQNEAQLEKSRLLSDRFSAERPKGSFSTLEIQRTEQGDSAMYLCASSLDGLRNEQFFGPGTRLTVL.

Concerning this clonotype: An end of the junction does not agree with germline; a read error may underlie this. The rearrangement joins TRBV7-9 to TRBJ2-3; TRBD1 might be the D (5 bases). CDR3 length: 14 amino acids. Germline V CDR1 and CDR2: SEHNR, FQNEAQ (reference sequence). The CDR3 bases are TGTGCCAGCAGCTTTCCACAGGACCCAGATACACAGTATTTT. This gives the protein CASSFPQDPDTQYF.

The CDR3 sequence: CASSVRDTDTQYF. In DNA form, the CDR3 reads TGTGCCAGCAGCGTCCGGGACACAGATACGCAGTATTTT. This chain joins TRBV9 and TRBJ2-3, with D perhaps matching TRBD2 (5 bases). The germline CDR1 and CDR2 sequences are SGDLS and YYNGEE. With 2 bases removed from V and 2 bases from J, the gap between germline ends came to 6 bases. The CDR3 is 13 residues long.

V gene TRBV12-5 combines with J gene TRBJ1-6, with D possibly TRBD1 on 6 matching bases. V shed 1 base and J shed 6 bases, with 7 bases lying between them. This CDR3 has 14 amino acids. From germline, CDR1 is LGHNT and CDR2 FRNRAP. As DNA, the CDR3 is TGTGCTAGTGGTTTGGGGACAGCTAATTCACCCCTCCACTTT. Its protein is CASGLGTANSPLHF.

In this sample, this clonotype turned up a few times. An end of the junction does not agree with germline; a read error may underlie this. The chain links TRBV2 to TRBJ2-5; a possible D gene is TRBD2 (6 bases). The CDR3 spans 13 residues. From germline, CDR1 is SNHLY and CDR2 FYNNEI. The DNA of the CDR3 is TGTGCCAGCAGTGAAGGGATGGGGCGGGATCCAGACTTC. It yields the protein CASSEGMGRDPDF.

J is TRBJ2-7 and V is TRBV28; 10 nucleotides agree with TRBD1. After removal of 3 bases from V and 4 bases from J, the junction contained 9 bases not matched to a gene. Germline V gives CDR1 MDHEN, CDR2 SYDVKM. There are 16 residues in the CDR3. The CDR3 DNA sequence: TGTGCCAGCAGTTTCAGGGGGGACAGGGGTCTTTACGAGCAGTACTTC. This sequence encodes CASSFRGDRGLYEQYF.

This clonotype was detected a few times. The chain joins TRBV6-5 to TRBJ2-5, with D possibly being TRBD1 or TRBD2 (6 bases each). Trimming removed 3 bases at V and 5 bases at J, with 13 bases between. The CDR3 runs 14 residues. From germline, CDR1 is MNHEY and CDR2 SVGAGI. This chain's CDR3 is CASSYTRGGETQYF. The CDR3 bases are TGTGCCAGCAGTTATACCAGGGGAGGCGAGACCCAGTACTTC.

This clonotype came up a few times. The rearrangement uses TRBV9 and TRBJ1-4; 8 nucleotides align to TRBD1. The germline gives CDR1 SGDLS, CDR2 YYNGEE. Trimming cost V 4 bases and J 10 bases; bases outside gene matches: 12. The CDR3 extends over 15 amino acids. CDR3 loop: CASSHFGQGRGKLFF. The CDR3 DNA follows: TGTGCCAGCAGCCACTTCGGACAGGGAAGAGGAAAACTGTTTTTT.

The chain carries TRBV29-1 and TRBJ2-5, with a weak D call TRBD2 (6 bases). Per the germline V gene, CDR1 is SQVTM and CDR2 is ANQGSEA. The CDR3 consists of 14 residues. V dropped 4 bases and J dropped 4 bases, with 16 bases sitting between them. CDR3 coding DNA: TGCAGCGTTGTACCCAGCGGGCGCCTAGAGACCCAGTACTTC. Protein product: CSVVPSGRLETQYF.

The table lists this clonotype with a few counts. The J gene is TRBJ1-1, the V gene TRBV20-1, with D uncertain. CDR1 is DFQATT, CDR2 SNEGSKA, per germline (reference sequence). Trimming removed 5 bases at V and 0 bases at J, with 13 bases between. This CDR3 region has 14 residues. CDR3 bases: TGCAGTGCTCCACAGAGGTTGATGAACACTGAAGCTTTCTTT. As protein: CSAPQRLMNTEAFF.

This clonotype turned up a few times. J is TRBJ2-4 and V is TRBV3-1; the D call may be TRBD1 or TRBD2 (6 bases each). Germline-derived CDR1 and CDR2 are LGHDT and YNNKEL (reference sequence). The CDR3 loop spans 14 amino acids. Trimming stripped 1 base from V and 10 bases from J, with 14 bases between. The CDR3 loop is CASSQGDGGLIQYF. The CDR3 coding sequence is TGTGCCAGCAGCCAAGGCGACGGGGGCCTAATTCAGTACTTC.

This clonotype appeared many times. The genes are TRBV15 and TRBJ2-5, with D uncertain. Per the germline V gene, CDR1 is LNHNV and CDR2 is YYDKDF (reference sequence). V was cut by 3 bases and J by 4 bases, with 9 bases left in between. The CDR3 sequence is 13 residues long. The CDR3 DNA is TGTGCCACCAGCAGGGTGGAAAGAGAGACCCAGTACTTC. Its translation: CATSRVERETQYF.

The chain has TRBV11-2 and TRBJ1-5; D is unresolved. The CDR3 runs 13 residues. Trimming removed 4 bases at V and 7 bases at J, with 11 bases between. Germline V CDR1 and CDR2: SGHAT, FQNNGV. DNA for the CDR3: TGTGCCAGCAGCTCAGACTGGGCCCAGCCCCAGCATTTT. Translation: CASSSDWAQPQHF.

Here the CDR3 DNA reads TGCGCCAGCAGCCAAGTGACTGGGGATAACGACTACAATGAGCAGTTCTTC. This codes for CASSQVTGDNDYNEQFF. The gene calls are TRBV4-3 and TRBJ2-1; D remains ambiguous. The CDR3 consists of 17 residues. V lost 1 base to trimming and J lost 3 bases, with 16 bases between them. The germline CDR1 and CDR2 sequences are LGHNA and YSLEER.

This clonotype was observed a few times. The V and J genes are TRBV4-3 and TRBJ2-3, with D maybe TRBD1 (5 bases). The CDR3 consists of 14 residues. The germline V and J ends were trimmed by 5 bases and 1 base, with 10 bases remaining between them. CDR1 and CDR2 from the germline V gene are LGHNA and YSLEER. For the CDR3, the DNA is TGCGCCAGCAGCTCGACAGTCCGCACAGATACGCAGTATTTT. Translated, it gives CASSSTVRTDTQYF.

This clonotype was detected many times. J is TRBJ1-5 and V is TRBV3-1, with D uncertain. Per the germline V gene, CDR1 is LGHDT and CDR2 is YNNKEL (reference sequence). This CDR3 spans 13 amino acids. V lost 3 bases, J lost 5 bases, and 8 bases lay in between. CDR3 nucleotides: TGTGCCAGCAGCCAGGGTGATGATCAGCCCCAGCATTTT. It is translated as CASSQGDDQPQHF.

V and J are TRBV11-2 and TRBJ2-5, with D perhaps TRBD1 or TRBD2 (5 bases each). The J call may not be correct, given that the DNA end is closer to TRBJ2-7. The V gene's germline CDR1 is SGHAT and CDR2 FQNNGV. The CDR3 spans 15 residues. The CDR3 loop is CASSNAGTRSDEQYF. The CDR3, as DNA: TGTGCCAGCAGCAACGCCGGGACCCGGAGTGACGAGCAGTACTTC.

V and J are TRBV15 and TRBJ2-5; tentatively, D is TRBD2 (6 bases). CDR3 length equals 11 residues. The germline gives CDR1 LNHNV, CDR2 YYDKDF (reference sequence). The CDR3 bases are TGTGCGACCGGGGGCCAAGAGACCCAGTACTTC. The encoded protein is CATGGQETQYF.